This TCR beta chain appears in the sequencing data of a study of blood T cell repertoires in COVID-19. At the level of the study: Acute-phase and convalescent COVID-19 samples originated in the United States, Italy and Spain. T cells, B-cell-depleted T cells, or PBMCs supplied cDNA or gDNA.

The V end lost 4 bases, the J end lost 0 bases, and 6 bases lay between the germline ends. The CDR3 runs 14 residues. Per germline, CDR1 SNHLY and CDR2 FYNNEI. This table comes from immunoSEQ multiplex PCR, and its TCRdb copy is limited to in-frame clones, with some not included. The sample consists of roughly 46,000 clones, less than 85% of them appearing once. The receptor was isolated from a man aged 55 to 70 with acute or convalescent COVID-19. This chain links TRBV2 with TRBJ1-4, with D unresolved. Sample: peripheral blood. The CDR3 region is CASSGAATNEKLFF. In nucleotides, the CDR3 is TGTGCCAGCAGTGGGGCTGCAACTAATGAAAAACTGTTTTTT.